This TCR beta chain was sequenced in a study of T cell repertoires in cytomegalovirus infection. Looking at the study overall: An indication of both CMV infection and matching HLA type came from public TCR beta signatures. Overall study results and limits: Dominant in the ex vivo response were TCR beta clonotypes restricted by HLA-C and specific for CMV. The cumulative frequency of public TCR beta families distinguished individuals who carried CMV together with the relevant HLA.

Note on this clonotype: Its antigen is currently unknown.

TCRdb reprocessed the reads via MiXCR and lists one record per CDR3 protein. In the table there are nearly 650,000 distinct CDR3 sequences, 20% to 25% of which are singletons. V lost 5 bases to trimming and J lost 5 bases, with 18 bases between them. The CDR3 runs to 15 residues. Germline V gene sequence: CDR1 SGHVS, CDR2 FNYEAQ. The sample taken for sequencing was CD8+ T cells from PBMCs. The gene calls are TRBV7-6 and TRBJ2-5; D unresolved. This clonotype was sampled from a human donor in good health (CMV status not recorded). Some clones in this sample may be carry-over from other donors' samples. The CDR3 DNA reads TGTGCCAGCAGCCCAGAGCCCAAGGCCGCGGAGACCCAGTACTTC. Residues: CASSPEPKAAETQYF.